These 24 T cell receptor beta chains originate from one sample sequenced in a study of cytomegalovirus exposure and HLA in healthy donors. PCR primers comprised 60 Vbeta and 13 Jbeta primers. This table comes from immunoSEQ multiplex PCR, and its TCRdb copy is limited to in-frame clones, with some not included. The sample lists about 150,000 clones; about 84% were seen once. Input material: PBMCs. Every receptor here comes from a man aged 18 to 29 in good health and CMV-seronegative.

In this sample, this clone turned up once. The V call is TRBV19, the J call TRBJ2-5; TRBD1 might be the D (6 bases). TRBJ2-7 explains the end of the DNA better; the J call may be wrong. This CDR3 comprises 15 residues. The germline V gene has CDR1 LNHDA and CDR2 SQIVND (reference sequence). CDR3 residues: CASSATGFAVDEQYF. The CDR3 DNA reads as TGTGCCAGTAGTGCAACAGGGTTTGCTGTGGACGAGCAGTACTTC.

V and J are TRBV19 and TRBJ2-7; D not resolved. The CDR3 loop spans 14 amino acids. Trimming cost V 3 bases and J 2 bases, with 11 bases left between them. The germline CDR1 and CDR2 sequences are LNHDA and SQIVND (reference sequence). The CDR3 loop reads CASSISGAPYEQYF. The CDR3 DNA reads as TGTGCCAGTAGTATCAGTGGAGCCCCCTACGAGCAGTACTTC. Full variable domain (rest looked up from reference TRBV19 and TRBJ2-7): DGGITQSPKYLFRKEGQNVTLSCEQNLNHDAMYWYRQDPGQGLRLIYYSQIVNDFQKGDIAEGYSVSREKKESFPLTVTSAQKNPTAFYLCASSISGAPYEQYFGPGTRLTVT.

This chain links TRBV7-9 with TRBJ1-5, with D hard to call. This CDR3 contains 13 residues. The V end was cut by 5 bases, the J end by 6 bases, with 11 bases between. Germline V lookup: CDR1 SEHNR, CDR2 FQNEAQ (reference sequence). The chain's CDR3 is CASSLGLGQPQHF. CDR3 sequence (DNA): TGTGCCAGCAGCCTGGGCCTCGGTCAGCCCCAGCATTTT.

This sequence joins TRBV6-1 and TRBJ1-5; D might be TRBD1 (6 bases). From germline, CDR1 is MNHNS and CDR2 SASEGT. Trimming took 2 bases from V and 7 from J, leaving 15 bases between them. This CDR3 contains 15 residues. The DNA for the CDR3 is TGTGCCAGCAGTGAAAGCGGGGGGCGCGGACAGCCCCAGCATTTT. Amino acids: CASSESGGRGQPQHF.

The chain has TRBV6-1 and TRBJ1-1, with D possibly TRBD1 on 6 matching bases. The CDR3 is 13 residues long. Germline CDR1 MNHNS, CDR2 SASEGT. V lost 4 bases, J lost 4 bases, and 10 bases lay in between. The CDR3 nucleotides are TGTGCCAGCAGTGTAGTCAGGGGCACTGAAGCTTTCTTT. It codes for CASSVVRGTEAFF.

In its sample, this clone was seen a few times. The rearrangement uses TRBV5-6 and TRBJ1-5; D may be TRBD1 (6 bases). Trimming took 0 bases from V and 4 from J, leaving 14 bases between them. CDR3 length: 16 amino acids. CDR1 and CDR2 (germline): SGHDT, YYEEEE. Here the CDR3 DNA reads TGTGCCAGCAGCTTGGGCACGGGGGGGCGGAATCAGCCCCAGCATTTT. This translates into CASSLGTGGRNQPQHF.

The chain recombines TRBV18 with TRBJ2-1, with 9 positions matching TRBD1. Germline V CDR1 and CDR2: KGHSH, LQKENI. V shed 6 bases and J 5 bases; nucleotides not matched to a gene: 14. The CDR3 runs to 17 residues. As DNA, the CDR3 is TGTGCCAGCTCTAAGGGGATTTGGGACAGGGTTGACAATGAGCAGTTCTTC. Translated: CASSKGIWDRVDNEQFF.

V gene TRBV5-6 combines with J gene TRBJ1-2; D is undetermined. The CDR3 sequence is 16 residues long. Germline V gives CDR1 SGHDT, CDR2 YYEEEE. V lost 5 bases and J 4 bases, leaving 21 bases between the germline ends. The CDR3 DNA is TGTGCCAGCAGACAGATGGACCGATCCGGGAGCTATGGCTACACCTTC. Its protein product is CASRQMDRSGSYGYTF.

V gene TRBV6-5 combines with J gene TRBJ2-7, with TRBD1 as a possible D gene (7 bases). The CDR3 has 15 amino acids. CDR1 and CDR2 (germline): MNHEY, SVGAGI. Trimming cost V 3 bases and J 2 bases, with 14 bases left between them. CDR3 residues: CASSYSRGQTYEQYF. The CDR3 coding sequence is TGTGCCAGCAGTTATTCGCGGGGACAGACCTACGAGCAGTACTTC.

The chain combines TRBV19 with TRBJ2-7; 10 nucleotides align to TRBD2. Germline CDR1 and CDR2: LNHDA and SQIVND (reference sequence). Trimming removed 4 bases from V and 0 bases from J; junction bases left unmatched: 0. The CDR3 covers 14 residues. This chain's CDR3 is CASSTSGSSYEQYF. The CDR3 coding sequence is TGTGCCAGTAGTACTAGCGGGAGCTCCTACGAGCAGTACTTC.

This chain connects TRBV4-3 to TRBJ2-5; D is ambiguous. The V end was cut by 2 bases, the J end by 5 bases, with 9 bases between. This CDR3 has 13 residues. Germline lookup yields CDR1 LGHNA and CDR2 YSLEER. CDR3 DNA sequence: TGCGCCAGCAGCCAACCCCCCATCGAGACCCAGTACTTC. Residues: CASSQPPIETQYF.

The V and J genes are TRBV4-2 and TRBJ2-1; 8 bases map to TRBD1. The CDR3 loop spans 15 amino acids. Germline CDR1 is LGHNA and CDR2 is YNFKEQ. The V segment lost 1 base and the J segment 8 bases; nucleotides outside the gene matches: 7. The CDR3 here is CASSQGEQGAYEQFF. The CDR3 nucleotides read TGTGCCAGCAGCCAAGGGGAGCAGGGGGCGTATGAGCAGTTCTTC.

The chain has TRBV6-5 and TRBJ1-6; D is uncertain. The CDR3 extends over 15 amino acids. CDR1 and CDR2 (germline): MNHEY, SVGAGI. The ends were cut back, 6 bases at V and 7 bases at J, with 16 bases in the middle. The CDR3 loop reads CASSYDFLLNSPLHF. As DNA, the CDR3 is TGTGCCAGCAGCTATGATTTTCTCCTAAATTCACCCCTCCACTTT.

The gene calls are TRBV7-3 and TRBJ2-7, with 12 bases fitting TRBD2. Trimming cost V 5 bases and J 7 bases; bases outside gene matches: 9. Per germline, CDR1 SGHTA and CDR2 FQGTGA. The CDR3 has 15 residues. The DNA of the CDR3 is TGTGCCAGCAGCCCGAGGACTAGCGGGGCTGGTGAGCAGTACTTC. It is translated as CASSPRTSGAGEQYF.

The rearrangement uses TRBV30 and TRBJ2-7, with a tentative D call TRBD2 (5 bases). The germline V gene encodes CDR1 GTSNPN and CDR2 SVGIG (reference sequence). The CDR3 has 16 residues. V lost 2 bases and J lost 0, with 17 bases in between. The CDR3 region is CAWSPRGSGASYEQYF. CDR3 DNA sequence: TGTGCCTGGAGTCCACGAGGCAGCGGAGCCTCCTACGAGCAGTACTTC.

The chain uses TRBV9 and TRBJ1-2; D possibly corresponds to TRBD1 (5 bases). The CDR3 has 15 amino acids. Trimming removed 0 bases from V and 4 bases from J, with 13 bases in between. Germline V gene data show CDR1 as SGDLS and CDR2 as YYNGEE. CDR3 in amino acids: CASSVATGGAYGYTF. The CDR3, as DNA: TGTGCCAGCAGCGTAGCTACGGGGGGTGCCTATGGCTACACCTTC.

The chain has TRBV11-2 and TRBJ2-1; TRBD1 might be the D (6 bases). Trimming pared 1 base from V and 0 bases from J, leaving 10 bases between. Per the germline V gene, CDR1 is SGHAT and CDR2 is FQNNGV. The CDR3 consists of 16 residues. CDR3 residues: CASSLVRGSSYNEQFF. The DNA for the CDR3 is TGTGCCAGCAGCTTAGTAAGGGGGAGCTCCTACAATGAGCAGTTCTTC.

The chain uses TRBV18 and TRBJ2-7, with D tentatively TRBD2 (6 bases). The V end was cut by 6 bases, the J end by 3 bases, with 18 bases between. The CDR3 is 15 amino acids. Germline values: CDR1 KGHSH, CDR2 LQKENI. The CDR3 spells CASSRSTREIYEQYF. CDR3 coding DNA: TGTGCCAGCTCGCGTTCGACACGGGAGATCTACGAGCAGTACTTC.

This sequence joins TRBV6-1 and TRBJ2-5, with D possibly TRBD1 on 6 matching bases. V gave up 4 bases and J gave up 4 bases, with 13 bases separating them. Germline assignment: CDR1 MNHNS and CDR2 SASEGT. The CDR3 loop spans 14 amino acids. CDR3 nucleotides: TGTGCCAGCAGTGGAACAGGGTTTCCAGAGACCCAGTACTTC. Translating gives CASSGTGFPETQYF.

This sequence joins TRBV11-2 and TRBJ1-2, with D unclear. The CDR3 consists of 15 residues. The V and J ends lost 0 bases and 4 bases respectively, with 12 bases between them. The V gene's germline CDR1 is SGHAT and CDR2 FQNNGV. The CDR3 DNA reads TGTGCCAGCAGCTTAGACGCAGGAGGTAGCTATGGCTACACCTTC. It codes for CASSLDAGGSYGYTF.

In this sample, this clone turned up once. The chain couples TRBV4-1 to TRBJ1-2; TRBD1 aligns across 8 bases. V shed 1 base, J shed 4 bases, and the junction held 8 bases outside the gene matches. From germline, CDR1 is MGHRA and CDR2 YSYEKL. The CDR3 sequence is 16 residues long. CDR3 in DNA: TGCGCCAGCAGCCAAGGACAGGGGCTGGGAAGCTATGGCTACACCTTC. This codes for CASSQGQGLGSYGYTF.

The J gene is TRBJ2-7, the V gene TRBV9; TRBD2 matches at 11 bases. Germline trimming cut 2 bases from V and 5 bases from J; bases unmatched to any gene: 3. CDR1 is SGDLS and CDR2 is YYNGEE in the germline V gene. The CDR3 runs 14 residues. CDR3 nucleotide sequence: TGTGCCAGCAGCGTGACTAGCGGGAACCACGAGCAGTACTTC. It specifies CASSVTSGNHEQYF.

The genes are TRBV28 and TRBJ2-3, with TRBD2 as a possible D gene (6 bases). CDR3 length: 14 amino acids. Trimming took 8 bases from V and 2 from J, leaving 14 bases between them. Germline CDR1 is MDHEN and CDR2 is SYDVKM. The CDR3 protein is CASRSGTPTDTQYF. The CDR3 DNA is TGTGCCAGCCGATCCGGGACTCCCACAGATACGCAGTATTTT.

V usage is TRBV12-5 and J usage is TRBJ2-1, with D unresolved. Germline V lookup: CDR1 LGHNT, CDR2 FRNRAP. This CDR3 has 11 amino acids. Trimming took 4 bases from V and 5 from J, leaving 3 bases between them. The CDR3 DNA follows: TGTGCTAGTGGTTCCAACAATGAGCAGTTCTTC. Its translation is CASGSNNEQFF.